A single sample is the source of the 21 T cell receptor beta chains below, sequenced in a study of T-cell memory formation after mild COVID-19. TCRdb passed the 5' RACE reads through MiXCR, listing each CDR3 protein once. The table includes about 82,000 distinct CDR3 sequences, 9.5% to 15% detected once. Sequenced input: PBMCs or a T cell subset sorted from them (not recorded which). The receptor set was obtained from a man younger than 30 who had mild COVID-19 (a few samples of this study predate the infection). Cell type and time point are not known.

For this clonotype: Germline and junction disagree at one end, which may indicate a read error. This chain uses TRBV5-6 with TRBJ1-4; D is unclear. This CDR3 contains 15 residues. Germline V gene sequence: CDR1 SGHDT, CDR2 YYEEEE. The CDR3 coding sequence is TGTGCCAGCAGCTTGGTCGGGCTAGCTAATGAGAAACTGTTTTTT. Amino acids: CASSLVGLANEKLFF.

The rearrangement joins TRBV27 to TRBJ1-1; a weak D match, TRBD1 (5 bases). The germline gives CDR1 MNHEY, CDR2 SMNVEV (reference sequence). Trimming removed 8 bases at V and 1 base at J, with 23 bases between. The CDR3 loop spans 17 amino acids. CDR3 amino acids: CASQRSGEGKTNTEAFF. The CDR3, as DNA: TGTGCCAGCCAAAGGTCGGGAGAGGGGAAGACGAACACTGAAGCTTTCTTT.

This clonotype was seen ten or more times. This rearrangement joins TRBV7-6 to TRBJ2-2; D unclear. Germline V lookup: CDR1 SGHVS, CDR2 FNYEAQ. The CDR3 length is 13 residues. Trimming stripped 3 bases from V and 10 bases from J, with 12 bases between. The CDR3 region has the DNA TGTGCCAGCAGCTTGGGCCCCGAGGAGGAGCTGTTTTTT. It specifies CASSLGPEEELFF.

V gene TRBV27 combines with J gene TRBJ2-1; 9 bases map to TRBD2. The V gene's germline CDR1 is MNHEY and CDR2 SMNVEV (reference sequence). With V trimmed by 3 bases and J by 3 bases, 3 bases remained unmatched. This CDR3 has 15 residues. CDR3 sequence (DNA): TGTGCCAGCAGTTTCAGCGGGGGGCTCTACAATGAGCAGTTCTTC. Its translation: CASSFSGGLYNEQFF.

The gene calls are TRBV5-4 and TRBJ2-3, with D maybe TRBD2 (7 bases). Germline lookup yields CDR1 SGHNT and CDR2 YYREEE (reference sequence). V was shortened by 0 bases and J by 5 bases, with 13 bases between the two germline ends. The CDR3 runs to 15 residues. The CDR3 reads CASSLAGGPGDTQYF. In DNA, the CDR3 is TGTGCCAGCAGCTTGGCCGGGGGGCCTGGAGATACGCAGTATTTT.

CDR3 sequence reads: CSVVTPKKPYEQYF. CDR3 DNA sequence: TGCAGCGTTGTAACTCCAAAGAAACCCTACGAGCAGTACTTC. The chain links TRBV29-1 to TRBJ2-7; D remains unclear. The length of the CDR3 is 14 residues. CDR1 and CDR2 from the germline V gene are SQVTM and ANQGSEA. The V end was cut by 4 bases, the J end by 2 bases, with 15 bases between.

This chain joins TRBV11-2 and TRBJ2-1; 8 bases match TRBD2. The germline V gene has CDR1 SGHAT and CDR2 FQNNGV. CDR3 length: 15 residues. V dropped 5 bases and J dropped 5; count of bases not matched to a gene: 8. CDR3 coding DNA: TGTGCCAGCAGCCTCGAGTTTAGCGGGGACAATGAGCAGTTCTTC. It specifies CASSLEFSGDNEQFF.

This clonotype was seen a handful of times. The chain recombines TRBV29-1 with TRBJ2-1; 12 positions agree with TRBD1. Trimming cost V 4 bases and J 6 bases; bases outside gene matches: 4. The germline CDR1 and CDR2 sequences are SQVTM and ANQGSEA. The CDR3 contains 14 residues. CDR3 nucleotides: TGCAGCGTTGCCGGGACAGGGGGCCGCAATGAGCAGTTCTTC. This sequence encodes CSVAGTGGRNEQFF.

In its sample, this clonotype was seen once. The V call is TRBV12-3 or TRBV12-4, the J call TRBJ2-3; TRBD2 agrees at 15 bases. The length of the CDR3 is 19 residues. Losses at the gene ends were 8 bases for V and 2 bases for J; bases not matched to a gene: 14. Here the CDR3 DNA reads TGTGCCAGCGGGGGCCGAGGGACTAGCGGGGGGACCCACACAGATACGCAGTATTTT. It is translated as CASGGRGTSGGTHTDTQYF.

This clonotype was observed many times. V gene TRBV7-2 combines with J gene TRBJ2-3; 13 bases line up with TRBD2. In germline, CDR1 is SGHTA, CDR2 FQGNSA. Trimming removed 3 bases from V and 3 bases from J; junction bases left unmatched: 6. CDR3 length equals 17 residues. CDR3 sequence: CASSFLRLAGGTDTQYF. For the CDR3, the DNA is TGTGCCAGCAGCTTCCTCCGACTAGCGGGGGGTACAGATACGCAGTATTTT.

This clonotype was detected a few times. The rearrangement joins TRBV28 to TRBJ2-7; no definite D call. Germline loops: CDR1 MDHEN, CDR2 SYDVKM. The V gene lost 5 bases and the J gene lost 0 bases, with 11 bases spanning the gap. The CDR3 loop spans 14 amino acids. The CDR3, as DNA: TGTGCCAGCAGTCCCTCCAGGTCCTCCTACGAGCAGTACGTC. Its protein is CASSPSRSSYEQYV.

The genes are TRBV11-2 and TRBJ2-5; 7 positions agree with TRBD1. CDR1 and CDR2 from the germline V gene are SGHAT and FQNNGV. The CDR3 is 17 residues long. The trim removed 0 bases at V and 4 bases at J, leaving 11 bases unmatched. CDR3 nucleotides: TGTGCCAGCAGCTTAGATTTGAGTAGGGGACAGACAGAGACCCAGTACTTC. Translated, it gives CASSLDLSRGQTETQYF.

Comments on this clonotype: Mismatch with germline at one junction end may stem from a read error. J is TRBJ2-3 and V is TRBV10-3; 7 positions match TRBD1. The V gene's germline CDR1 is ENHRY and CDR2 SYGVKD. This CDR3 contains 15 residues. CDR3 in amino acids: CAIGDREKSTDTQYF. DNA of the CDR3: TGTGCCATCGGTGACAGGGAAAAATCCACAGATACGCAGTATTTT.

The chain recombines TRBV9 with TRBJ2-1, with 10 bases lining up with TRBD2. V was clipped by 3 bases and J by 9 bases; unmatched bases: 9. The CDR3 length is 15 residues. The germline CDR1 and CDR2 sequences are SGDLS and YYNGEE. The chain's CDR3 is CASSDSERGGVEQFF. CDR3 bases: TGTGCCAGCAGCGATAGTGAGCGGGGGGGCGTTGAGCAGTTCTTC.

This clonotype has a handful of counts. The CDR3 coding sequence is TGTGCCAGCAGTTACTCGGCAAGCGGGGGTGCCAAAAACATTCAGTACTTC. This encodes CASSYSASGGAKNIQYF. This rearrangement joins TRBV6-2 or TRBV6-3 to TRBJ2-4, with 8 bases lining up with TRBD2. V lost 0 bases, J lost 1 base, and 5 bases stayed unmatched. The length of the CDR3 is 17 residues. Germline V lookup: CDR1 MNHEY, CDR2 SVGEGT.

The sample holds a few counts of this clonotype. The chain joins TRBV7-2 to TRBJ2-1; a possible D gene is TRBD2 (6 bases). Germline CDR1 is SGHTA and CDR2 is FQGNSA. V was pared by 6 bases and J by 6 bases, with 18 bases between. The CDR3 runs 15 residues. CDR3 bases: TGTGCCAGCAGAAATGAAATGGGACTCGCCAATGAGCAGTTCTTC. This gives the protein CASRNEMGLANEQFF.

This clonotype was seen ten or more times. The chain couples TRBV25-1 to TRBJ1-1; D remains unclear. V dropped 3 bases and J dropped 1 base, with 12 bases sitting between them. CDR3 size: 15 residues. CDR1 is MGHDK and CDR2 is SYGVNS in the germline V gene. CDR3 bases: TGTGCCAGCAGTGAGTCTAAGGACGCGAACACTGAAGCTTTCTTT. Protein product: CASSESKDANTEAFF.

This clonotype came up a few times. The rearrangement joins TRBV28 to TRBJ1-2, with D unresolved. Trimming pared 10 bases from V and 8 bases from J, leaving 11 bases between. Germline CDR1 MDHEN, CDR2 SYDVKM. The CDR3 is 10 amino acids. The CDR3 here is CATRFSGYTF. The CDR3 DNA sequence: TGTGCCACCCGCTTTAGCGGCTACACCTTC.

The sample holds a few counts of this clonotype. The V and J genes are TRBV10-3 and TRBJ1-4, with TRBD1 as a possible D gene (5 bases). Trimming removed 0 bases at V and 8 bases at J, with 13 bases between. There are 15 residues in the CDR3. CDR1 ENHRY and CDR2 SYGVKD come from the germline V gene. This CDR3 reads CAISESGQGEEKLFF. The CDR3 DNA sequence: TGTGCCATCAGTGAGTCGGGCCAGGGTGAAGAAAAACTGTTTTTT.

The table lists this clonotype with a few counts. V gene TRBV4-1 combines with J gene TRBJ2-3; D gene ambiguous. The V end was cut by 1 base, the J end by 5 bases, with 4 bases between. Per germline, CDR1 MGHRA and CDR2 YSYEKL. There are 12 residues in the CDR3. CDR3 in amino acids: CASSQAGDTQYF. The CDR3 nucleotides read TGCGCCAGCAGCCAAGCGGGAGATACGCAGTATTTT.

In its sample, this clonotype was seen a few times. J is TRBJ1-2 and V is TRBV27, with a possible D match to TRBD1 (5 bases). V lost 3 bases to trimming and J lost 3 bases, with 8 bases between them. Germline values: CDR1 MNHEY, CDR2 SMNVEV (reference sequence). The CDR3 is 13 residues long. The CDR3 protein is CASSFRRDYGYTF. The CDR3 DNA sequence: TGTGCCAGCAGTTTCCGCAGGGACTATGGCTACACCTTC.